These T cell receptor beta chains were read from a single sample in a study of cytomegalovirus exposure and HLA in healthy donors. Sequencing used immunoSEQ multiplex PCR; TCRdb keeps in-frame clones, though not all of them. Its clone listing holds tens of thousands of clones. Sequenced input: PBMCs. The source of these receptors is a man aged 50-59 years in good health and CMV-seropositive. The CDR3 runs from the conserved cysteine through the conserved F or W. The order of the fields is J gene, D gene, V gene, CDR3 protein, CDR3 DNA. The D gene is left open where the match is weak.

TRBJ2-1,TRBD2,TRBV5-4,CASKITTGGYGEQFF,TGTGCCAGCAAGATCACCACGGGAGGGTATGGTGAGCAGTTCTTC
TRBJ2-3,NA,TRBV29-1,CSFRWGLGDTQYF,TGCAGCTTTAGATGGGGGCTTGGAGATACGCAGTATTTT
TRBJ2-5,NA,TRBV5-4,CASSLRRETQYF,TGTGCCAGCAGCTTGAGGCGGGAGACCCAGTACTTC
TRBJ2-7,NA,TRBV4-2,CASSQDRGGTREQYF,TGTGCCAGCAGCCAAGACAGAGGAGGGACGAGGGAGCAGTACTTC
TRBJ1-2,NA,TRBV6-5,CASNIGGSNYGYTF,TGTGCCAGCAACATAGGGGGATCTAACTATGGCTACACCTTC
TRBJ1-3,NA,TRBV30,CAWRTELSGNTIYF,TGTGCCTGGCGGACAGAGCTATCTGGAAACACCATATATTTT
TRBJ1-2,TRBD1,TRBV7-2,CASSLPGTGGYYGYTF,TGTGCCAGCAGCTTACCCGGGACAGGGGGCTACTATGGCTACACCTTC
TRBJ2-5,NA,TRBV7-9,CASSSVHGVGGVGETQYF,TGTGCCAGCAGCTCAGTCCACGGGGTAGGGGGGGTAGGCGAGACCCAGTACTTC
TRBJ2-7,NA,TRBV11-2,CASSPFRGGPPEQYF,TGTGCCAGCAGCCCCTTTCGAGGCGGGCCCCCCGAGCAGTACTTC
TRBJ1-3,NA,TRBV9,CASSPGQGNTIYF,TGTGCCAGCAGCCCAGGACAGGGAAACACCATATATTTT
TRBJ2-1,NA,TRBV30,CAWSVLSDEQFF,TGTGCCTGGAGTGTACTAAGTGATGAGCAGTTCTTC
TRBJ2-5,NA,TRBV5-1,CASSDTGQPGQETQYF,TGCGCCAGCAGTGATACAGGACAGCCCGGTCAAGAGACCCAGTACTTC
TRBJ1-3,NA,TRBV11-3,CASSSAGGFGNTIYF,TGTGCCAGCAGCTCCGCCGGAGGGTTCGGAAACACCATATATTTT
TRBJ2-1,TRBD2,TRBV11-2,CASSLVGVSGNEQFF,TGTGCCAGCAGCTTAGTGGGGGTTAGCGGGAATGAGCAGTTCTTC
TRBJ2-7,NA,TRBV5-5,CASTLAGVSYEQYF,TGTGCCAGCACCCTTGCAGGGGTCTCCTACGAGCAGTACTTC
TRBJ1-2,TRBD1,TRBV4-2,CASSQEGGRYGYTF,TGTGCCAGCAGCCAAGAAGGGGGCCGTTATGGCTACACCTTC
TRBJ2-1,TRBD2,TRBV7-9,CASIGLANNEQFF,TGTGCCAGCATAGGACTAGCGAACAATGAGCAGTTCTTC
TRBJ2-5,TRBD1,TRBV19,CASSIQGAQPTQYF,TGTGCCAGTAGTATACAGGGGGCCCAGCCGACCCAGTACTTC
TRBJ1-1,NA,TRBV25-1,CASSPGHYTEAFF,TGTGCCAGCAGTCCTGGACACTACACTGAAGCTTTCTTT
TRBJ1-3,NA,TRBV4-2,CASSQGPGHSGNTIYF,TGTGCCAGCAGCCAAGGACCAGGCCACTCTGGAAACACCATATATTTT
TRBJ2-1,TRBD2,TRBV18,CASSPEAGAVRQFF,TGTGCCAGCTCACCGGAAGCGGGAGCCGTTAGGCAGTTCTTC